Listed below are T cell receptor beta chains from one sample, sequenced in a study of blood T cell repertoires in COVID-19. Produced via immunoSEQ multiplex PCR; TCRdb's table is partial and in-frame only. The table has about 230,000 clones, about nine tenths seen once. The sequencing sample was made of peripheral blood. The receptors were sampled from a man over 45 with COVID-19, enrolled during active disease. Both conserved end residues are part of each CDR3. The D gene is left open where the match is weak. The size of a clone is reported for some rows only, either as once, few or many, or as a class for expanded clones.

cdr3_nt: TGTGCCTGGAGTGTACGGAATGAGCAGTTCTTC; cdr3_aa: CAWSVRNEQFF; clone_size: NA; v_call: TRBV30; d_call: NA; j_call: TRBJ2-1
cdr3_nt: TGCGCCAGCAGCCTCATGAGTCGTAACAATCAGCCCCAGCATTTT; cdr3_aa: CASSLMSRNNQPQHF; clone_size: NA; v_call: TRBV23-1; d_call: NA; j_call: TRBJ1-5
cdr3_nt: TGTGCCACCAGTGACTATCCGGACAGGAAATTTAATTCACCCCTCCACTTT; cdr3_aa: CATSDYPDRKFNSPLHF; clone_size: NA; v_call: TRBV24-1; d_call: TRBD1; j_call: TRBJ1-6
cdr3_nt: TGTGCCAGCAGCAAGGAGGCAGGGGAGAACACTGAAGCTTTCTTT; cdr3_aa: CASSKEAGENTEAFF; clone_size: NA; v_call: TRBV21-1; d_call: NA; j_call: TRBJ1-1
cdr3_nt: TGTGCCAGCAGCCAAGATGGGTTCCGGGTCGAGCAGTACTTC; cdr3_aa: CASSQDGFRVEQYF; clone_size: few; v_call: TRBV3-1/TRBV3-2; d_call: NA; j_call: TRBJ2-7
cdr3_nt: TGTGCCAGCAGGGTCGGCGGGGAGCTGTTTTTT; cdr3_aa: CASRVGGELFF; clone_size: NA; v_call: TRBV2; d_call: NA; j_call: TRBJ2-2
cdr3_nt: TGTGCCAGCAGCTTAACAGCTTCGAGCTCTGGGGCCAACGTCCTGACTTTC; cdr3_aa: CASSLTASSSGANVLTF; clone_size: NA; v_call: TRBV7-6; d_call: NA; j_call: TRBJ2-6
cdr3_nt: TGTGCCAGCAGCACCGGGACAGCGGGAGACATGAACACTGAAGCTTTCTTT; cdr3_aa: CASSTGTAGDMNTEAFF; clone_size: NA; v_call: TRBV6-2/TRBV6-3; d_call: TRBD1; j_call: TRBJ1-1
cdr3_nt: TGCGCCAGCAGTGTTGTTGGGGTGGAGGGCCCTTGGGAGCAGTACTTC; cdr3_aa: CASSVVGVEGPWEQYF; clone_size: NA; v_call: TRBV10-2; d_call: NA; j_call: TRBJ2-7
cdr3_nt: TGTGCCAGCAGCCAAACTAGGAACACTGAAGCTTTCTTT; cdr3_aa: CASSQTRNTEAFF; clone_size: NA; v_call: TRBV28; d_call: NA; j_call: TRBJ1-1